What follows describes a single T cell receptor beta chain. This entry belongs to a study of CD8 T cells in Susac syndrome. Per the germline V gene, CDR1 is MGHRA and CDR2 is YSYEKL. V lost 4 bases, J lost 1 base, and 15 bases lay in between. This CDR3 contains 16 residues. High-throughput TCR beta sequencing covered peripheral CD8+ and CD4+ T cells. It was treatment-naive patients with stable or active relapsing-remitting disease who made up the multiple sclerosis controls. The authors negatively isolated CD8+ and CD4+ T cells and FACS-enriched TEMRA cells. Random hexamers were used to reverse transcribe the RNA input (about 0.5 to 1 ug). The method of amplification for TCR beta CDR3 was immunoSEQ multiplex PCR, covering 54 Vbeta and 13 Jbeta. Using its own MiXCR run on the immunoSEQ multiplex PCR reads, TCRdb lists one record per CDR3 protein. This sample has some 400,000 distinct CDR3 sequences, with about 85% found just once.

The V and J genes are TRBV4-1 and TRBJ2-3; D unclear. The sample was CD8+ T cells from PBMCs. The receptor was isolated from a human donor with multiple sclerosis. Here the CDR3 reads CASSPQDWRGTDTQYF. CDR3 sequence (DNA): TGCGCCAGCAGCCCTCAAGATTGGAGAGGCACAGATACGCAGTATTTT.